Listed below are T cell receptor beta chains from one sample, sequenced in a study of Ad26.COV2.S vaccination and SARS-CoV-2 variants. TCRdb's table, derived via immunoSEQ multiplex PCR, lists solely in-frame clones and lacks some. In the table there are about 330,000 clones, roughly 90% of which are singletons. The sample here was peripheral blood, taken in a trial of Ad26.COV2.S vaccine versus placebo. All receptors derive from a person between 18 and 60 years old who received the Ad26.COV2.S COVID-19 vaccine or a placebo. Each CDR3 is given with its conserved first and last residue. Fields, in order: clone size, CDR3 length, D gene, J gene, V gene, CDR3 DNA, CDR3 protein. A D gene is named only where the DNA matches it firmly. A row's size may be missing; if present it is once, few, many or a size class.

abundance: .
len: 14
d_gene: TRBD2
j_gene: TRBJ2-7
v_gene: TRBV6-1
CDR3nt: TGTGCCAGCAGCCAGGGACTAGGAGTCTTCGAGCAGTACTTC
CDR3aa: CASSQGLGVFEQYF

abundance: .
len: 11
d_gene: .
j_gene: TRBJ2-7
v_gene: TRBV5-8
CDR3nt: TGTGCCAGCAGCTTATCGGGACAGCAGTACTTC
CDR3aa: CASSLSGQQYF

abundance: .
len: 17
d_gene: .
j_gene: TRBJ2-4
v_gene: TRBV28
CDR3nt: TGTGCCAGCAGTCCAAGGGGGTGGCAGGGGGCCAAAAACATTCAGTACTTC
CDR3aa: CASSPRGWQGAKNIQYF

abundance: .
len: 16
d_gene: TRBD2
j_gene: TRBJ2-3
v_gene: TRBV27
CDR3nt: TGTGCCAGCAGTTTGGGGACTAGCGGGCTCACAGATACGCAGTATTTT
CDR3aa: CASSLGTSGLTDTQYF

abundance: once
len: 14
d_gene: .
j_gene: TRBJ1-1
v_gene: TRBV2
CDR3nt: TGTGCCAGCAGTAAGTACGGGGAGAACACTGAAGCTTTCTTT
CDR3aa: CASSKYGENTEAFF

abundance: .
len: 17
d_gene: .
j_gene: TRBJ1-2
v_gene: TRBV7-2
CDR3nt: TGTGCCAGCAGCTTAGAAAGAGGGGCCGTGACCGTCTATGGCTACACCTTC
CDR3aa: CASSLERGAVTVYGYTF

abundance: .
len: 18
d_gene: TRBD1
j_gene: TRBJ1-4
v_gene: TRBV18
CDR3nt: TGTGCCAGCTCACGGATCACGGTCGGGACAGCAACTAATGAAAAACTGTTTTTT
CDR3aa: CASSRITVGTATNEKLFF

abundance: .
len: 14
d_gene: TRBD1
j_gene: TRBJ2-5
v_gene: TRBV3-1/TRBV3-2
CDR3nt: TGTGCCAGCAGCCAAGGGACAGGGAAAGAGACCCAGTACTTC
CDR3aa: CASSQGTGKETQYF

abundance: .
len: 16
d_gene: .
j_gene: TRBJ2-1
v_gene: TRBV5-4
CDR3nt: TGTGCCAGCAGCTTGTTAGGTGAGGGCCATAAGAATGAGCAGTTCTTC
CDR3aa: CASSLLGEGHKNEQFF

abundance: .
len: 15
d_gene: TRBD2
j_gene: TRBJ2-1
v_gene: TRBV19
CDR3nt: TGTGCCAGTAGTATAGAATTAGCGGGCTACAATGAGCAGTTCTTC
CDR3aa: CASSIELAGYNEQFF

abundance: .
len: 16
d_gene: TRBD1
j_gene: TRBJ1-6
v_gene: TRBV18
CDR3nt: TGTGCCAGCTCACCAGAGGGCAAAGGGGGCCGTTCACCCCTCCACTTT
CDR3aa: CASSPEGKGGRSPLHF

abundance: .
len: 11
d_gene: .
j_gene: TRBJ2-2
v_gene: TRBV29-1
CDR3nt: TGCAGCGTTGTGGAAGCCGGGGAGCTGTTTTTT
CDR3aa: CSVVEAGELFF

abundance: .
len: 15
d_gene: TRBD1
j_gene: TRBJ2-1
v_gene: TRBV7-9
CDR3nt: TGTGCCAGCAGTCCGGGACAGGATCTCTACAATGAGCAGTTCTTC
CDR3aa: CASSPGQDLYNEQFF

abundance: .
len: 15
d_gene: .
j_gene: TRBJ1-2
v_gene: TRBV7-8
CDR3nt: TGTGCCAGCAGCTTAGGGGCCCTGGGCCTCGGGGGCTACACCTTC
CDR3aa: CASSLGALGLGGYTF

abundance: .
len: 15
d_gene: .
j_gene: TRBJ2-1
v_gene: TRBV4-3
CDR3nt: TGCGCCAGCAGCCAACAGGCGGCCTCCTACAATGAGCAGTTCTTC
CDR3aa: CASSQQAASYNEQFF

abundance: .
len: 11
d_gene: .
j_gene: TRBJ1-2
v_gene: TRBV3-1/TRBV3-2
CDR3nt: TGTGCCAGCAGCCAAAACTATGGCTACACCTTC
CDR3aa: CASSQNYGYTF

abundance: .
len: 16
d_gene: TRBD1
j_gene: TRBJ1-2
v_gene: TRBV6-5
CDR3nt: TGTGCCAGCAGTTACTCCGGGACAGGGGGTGCAAATGGCTACACCTTC
CDR3aa: CASSYSGTGGANGYTF

abundance: .
len: 15
d_gene: .
j_gene: TRBJ1-4
v_gene: TRBV5-1
CDR3nt: TGCGCCAGCAGCTTGTCCTTCAGGGGTGGTGAAAAACTGTTTTTT
CDR3aa: CASSLSFRGGEKLFF

abundance: .
len: 17
d_gene: .
j_gene: TRBJ1-6
v_gene: TRBV25-1
CDR3nt: TGTGCCAGCAGTGAATATGGACCGAGACCCTATAATTCACCCCTCCACTTT
CDR3aa: CASSEYGPRPYNSPLHF

abundance: .
len: 17
d_gene: TRBD2
j_gene: TRBJ2-5
v_gene: TRBV9
CDR3nt: TGTGCCAGCAGCGTTGGAGGGACTAGCCCATACCAAGAGACCCAGTACTTC
CDR3aa: CASSVGGTSPYQETQYF

abundance: .
len: 15
d_gene: .
j_gene: TRBJ2-1
v_gene: TRBV30
CDR3nt: TGTGCCTGGAGTGTCATGGGGACTGGGGGAGTTGAGCAGTTCTTC
CDR3aa: CAWSVMGTGGVEQFF

abundance: .
len: 16
d_gene: TRBD1
j_gene: TRBJ1-2
v_gene: TRBV5-1
CDR3nt: TGCGCCAGCCAACCAAACAGGGGGCCCTCGGGCAAGGGCTACACCTTC
CDR3aa: CASQPNRGPSGKGYTF

abundance: .
len: 14
d_gene: TRBD2
j_gene: TRBJ2-5
v_gene: TRBV9
CDR3nt: TGTGCCAGCAGCGGGGACGGCGGGGGAGAGACCCAGTACTTC
CDR3aa: CASSGDGGGETQYF

abundance: .
len: 14
d_gene: .
j_gene: TRBJ1-2
v_gene: TRBV5-1
CDR3nt: TGCGCCAGCAGCCCGGGACGGAAAGACTATGGCTACACCTTC
CDR3aa: CASSPGRKDYGYTF

abundance: .
len: 16
d_gene: .
j_gene: TRBJ2-5
v_gene: TRBV6-1
CDR3nt: TGTGCCAGCAGTGAGAGGGTTGGTTCGACCAAAGAGACCCAGTACTTC
CDR3aa: CASSERVGSTKETQYF

abundance: .
len: 13
d_gene: .
j_gene: TRBJ1-1
v_gene: TRBV27
CDR3nt: TGTGCCAGCAGTCTTAACATGAACACTGAAGCTTTCTTT
CDR3aa: CASSLNMNTEAFF

abundance: .
len: 14
d_gene: .
j_gene: TRBJ1-5
v_gene: TRBV28
CDR3nt: TGTGCCAGCAGTCCGGTCGGGGAAAATCAGCCCCAGCATTTT
CDR3aa: CASSPVGENQPQHF

abundance: .
len: 16
d_gene: .
j_gene: TRBJ1-2
v_gene: TRBV27
CDR3nt: TGTGCCAGCAGTTTATCACACAGAACTTTAAACTATGGCTACACCTTC
CDR3aa: CASSLSHRTLNYGYTF

abundance: .
len: 14
d_gene: .
j_gene: TRBJ2-7
v_gene: TRBV11-2
CDR3nt: TGTGCCAGCAGCTTAGAATGGCAGGGGAACGAGCAGTACTTC
CDR3aa: CASSLEWQGNEQYF

abundance: .
len: 13
d_gene: .
j_gene: TRBJ1-1
v_gene: TRBV7-8
CDR3nt: TGTGCCAGCAGCCTTATTGGGGGCGGGAAAGCTTTCTTT
CDR3aa: CASSLIGGGKAFF

abundance: .
len: 17
d_gene: .
j_gene: TRBJ1-2
v_gene: TRBV7-9
CDR3nt: TGTGCCAGCAGCCTTAGCGGACCGGGCTATTCTGACTATGGCTACACCTTC
CDR3aa: CASSLSGPGYSDYGYTF

abundance: .
len: 14
d_gene: .
j_gene: TRBJ2-7
v_gene: TRBV7-8
CDR3nt: TGTGCCAGCAGCTTAGGAACAGTTTCCTACGAGCAGTACTTC
CDR3aa: CASSLGTVSYEQYF